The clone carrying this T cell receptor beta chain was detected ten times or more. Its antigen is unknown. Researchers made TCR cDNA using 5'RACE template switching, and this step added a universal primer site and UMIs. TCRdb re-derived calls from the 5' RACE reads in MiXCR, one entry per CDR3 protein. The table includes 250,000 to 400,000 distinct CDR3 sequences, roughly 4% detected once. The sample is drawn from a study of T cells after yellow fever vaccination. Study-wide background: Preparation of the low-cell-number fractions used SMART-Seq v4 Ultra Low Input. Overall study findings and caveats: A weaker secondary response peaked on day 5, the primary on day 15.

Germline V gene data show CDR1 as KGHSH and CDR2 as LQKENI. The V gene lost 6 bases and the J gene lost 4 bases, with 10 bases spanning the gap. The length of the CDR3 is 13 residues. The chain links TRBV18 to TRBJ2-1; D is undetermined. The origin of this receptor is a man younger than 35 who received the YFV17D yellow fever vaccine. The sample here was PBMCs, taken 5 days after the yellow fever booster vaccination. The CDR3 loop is CASSSTRYNEQFF. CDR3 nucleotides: TGTGCCAGCTCTTCGACCCGGTACAATGAGCAGTTCTTC.